This T cell receptor (beta chain) was retrieved from a study of T cell responses to AZD1222 COVID-19 vaccine. Study findings and constraints: The donor group comprised mostly white British people and more females; the analysis possibly underestimated clonal diversity. Spike was spanned by vaccine-associated CD4 TCRs, with dominance at 160-218 and 743-854. Baseline serology detected seropositivity in only a handful of AZD1222 recipients. Unmutated variant regions reportedly attract nearly half of all spike-specific TCRs.

Profiling relied on immunoSEQ multiplex PCR, and the TCRdb table lists in-frame clones only, not all of them. The sample carries 150,000 to 200,000 clones, around 87% recorded once. Regarding this clone: Antigen specificity is unknown.

This clonotype originated in an adult in good health. The source material was peripheral blood, sampled on day 0 of MenACWY control vaccination.

The CDR3 nucleotides are TGTGCCAGCAGCCCGGTGGGGGAAGGTGGCTACACCTTC. It codes for CASSPVGEGGYTF. V gene TRBV12-3 or TRBV12-4 combines with J gene TRBJ1-2, with D possibly matching TRBD1 (5 bases). The CDR3 totals 13 residues. The V end lost 6 bases, the J end lost 7 bases, and 15 bases lay between the germline ends.